This entry features one T cell receptor beta chain sequence. Which antigen it targets is not known. Base qualities are not provided; no much larger clone lies one nucleotide away. Including the terminal cysteine and phenylalanine, the CDR3 comprises 16 residues. CDR3 DNA is the only sequence kept; it has 48 bases, read in frame from the first base. CDR1 MNHNY and CDR2 SVGAGI are derived from the germline V gene (reference sequence). Donors were 39 systemically healthy Caucasian individuals from Russia aged roughly 6 to 100 years. Approximately 9.7 milliliters of peripheral blood were drawn from each donor into EDTA-treated Vacutainer tubes. PBMCs were isolated by Ficoll-Paque density-gradient centrifugation, with at least 7 million obtained per sample. Total RNA was extracted from PBMCs with Trizol reagent, with at least 6 micrograms obtained per sample. For every donor, flow cytometry on a PBMC aliquot measured the percentage of naive CD45RAhigh/CD27high T cells.

This sample was included in a study of blood T cells in healthy people across ages (dated by TCRdb to the mid-2010s). In terms of the full investigation: In model experiments, roughly one uniquely barcoded TCR beta cDNA molecule per two T cells was captured by template switching. Four age groups were formed from the donors: young (average roughly 15 years), middle-aged (around 39), aged (about 68) and long-lived (82). Using the same blood draw, the study looked at two additional independent replicas of 1 million unique cDNA reads for two donors, one aged 18 to 30 and the other aged 80 or older. To avoid experimental bias, donors of different ages were spread randomly across the sequencing lanes. Using deep sequencing normalized with unique cDNA molecular identifiers, the study measured how TCR beta repertoire diversity changes with age. Here is what the overall study found, with its caveats: A strong correlation was found between observed TCR beta diversity and the percentage of naive T cells measured by flow cytometry. Because the CMV infection status of the donors was unknown, age-related changes in expanded clonotypes may potentially have been confounded. The long-lived group showed more naive CD4+ T cells, fewer expanded clones and increased TCR diversity than the aged group, suggesting age selection. Total diversity estimates from one million sequenced T cells were considered lower bounds and underestimates. Since profiling was done on bulk unsorted PBMCs, naive and antigen-experienced compartments could not be conclusively compared. Observed TCR beta diversity per million T cells fell roughly linearly with age, and a significant reduction was already apparent by age roughly 40.

Libraries were built with 5' RACE. The sequencer was an Illumina HiSeq 2500. A second PCR of roughly 6 to 11 cycles was run with a J-beta primer mix and a sample-barcoded 5' primer. A unique molecular identifier was introduced onto each TCR beta cDNA molecule by a template-switch 5' adaptor carrying 12 random nucleotides. At least 2.5 million CDR3-containing paired-end reads were obtained from each sample. All of the RNA was converted into first-strand cDNA using the Mint cDNA synthesis kit, with a TRBC-specific oligonucleotide serving as the primer. After uracil-DNA glycosylase treatment, a first 18-cycle PCR used universal primers M1SS and BC2_uni_R on all cDNA. The original methods were these. Normalization of each sample was performed by random selection of 1 million high-quality reads, each carrying a distinct molecular identifier. Instead of being binned into consensus sequences, reads that shared molecular identifiers were thrown out. CDR3 identification, clonotype clustering and error correction used MiTCR with a Q25 quality threshold and the strictest error-elimination algorithm. A nonparametric unseen species model with Euler transformation was used to estimate a lower bound on total TCR beta diversity. The public reads were quality trimmed at Q25 with fastp and then assembled into clones with MiXCR by TCRdb, keeping productive beta chains. Duplicate CDR3 protein sequences are folded into a single record with the most common DNA and genes. Here the V and J calls rest on TCRdb's processing, not on the authors' analysis. This sample holds 700,000 to 950,000 distinct CDR3 sequences; roughly 50% were observed only once. The top ten clones comprise about 20% of the sample.

The chain couples TRBV6-6 to TRBJ2-4, with 9 middle bases fitting TRBD1. The DNA matches TRBJ2-7 better at its end, which makes the J call doubtful. This clonotype was sampled from a man aged 25 to 40 in good health. Sample: blood. Read as DNA, the sequence is TGTGCCAGCAGTCGAACAGACAGGGGGTCGAGCTACGAGCAGTACTTC. It translates to CASSRTDRGSSYEQYF.